These 24 T cell receptor beta chains came from one sample sequenced in a study of early T cells in non-severe SARS-CoV-2 infection. MiXCR, run by TCRdb on the 5' RACE reads, gives a single entry per CDR3 protein. The data contain just under 65,000 distinct CDR3 sequences, approximately 9.2% of them singletons. The sequences come from whole blood, collected at baseline. These receptors originate from an adult who was a healthcare worker with PCR-confirmed SARS-CoV-2 infection or an uninfected control (not recorded which).

The chain is built from TRBV12-3 or TRBV12-4 and TRBJ1-2; 7 nucleotides align to TRBD1. J lost 8 bases, V lost 8 bases, and 14 bases had no gene match. The CDR3 loop spans 14 amino acids. The CDR3 sequence is CASGRQGKSQGYTF. CDR3 in DNA: TGTGCCAGCGGAAGACAGGGTAAATCACAAGGCTACACCTTC.

This clonotype was observed a handful of times. This sequence joins TRBV29-1 and TRBJ2-1; TRBD2 is a possible D gene (6 bases). The germline V and J ends were trimmed by 3 bases and 4 bases, with 10 bases remaining between them. Germline CDR1 and CDR2: SQVTM and ANQGSEA. The CDR3 runs to 13 residues. CDR3 in amino acids: CSVDWRGYNEQFF. In DNA form, the CDR3 reads TGCAGCGTTGACTGGCGGGGTTACAATGAGCAGTTCTTC.

This clonotype was detected once. The rearrangement uses TRBV5-4 and TRBJ1-1, with TRBD1 as a possible D gene (5 bases). V was shortened by 4 bases and J by 3 bases, with 16 bases between the two germline ends. CDR3 length: 15 amino acids. Germline values: CDR1 SGHNT, CDR2 YYREEE (reference sequence). The CDR3 protein is CASSTGGGSDTEAFF. CDR3 nucleotide sequence: TGTGCCAGCAGCACCGGCGGGGGTTCGGACACTGAAGCTTTCTTT.

In this sample, this clonotype turned up many times. The chain joins TRBV10-3 to TRBJ1-2, with 7 bases matching TRBD1. The CDR3 is 16 residues long. V dropped 2 bases and J dropped 8; count of bases not matched to a gene: 14. Looked up from germline, CDR1 is ENHRY and CDR2 is SYGVKD. The CDR3 DNA reads as TGTGCCATCAGTGAGCCGGCGGACAGGCCACTTTGGGGCTACACCTTC. Amino acids: CAISEPADRPLWGYTF.

The chain is built from TRBV6-2 or TRBV6-3 and TRBJ2-3; 8 nucleotides line up with TRBD2. The CDR3 totals 15 residues. Germline trimming cut 5 bases from V and 3 bases from J; bases unmatched to any gene: 7. Germline V gene data show CDR1 as MNHEY and CDR2 as SVGEGT. CDR3 bases: TGTGCCAGCAGTCGCAGCGGGAGTCGGACAGATACGCAGTATTTT. This gives the protein CASSRSGSRTDTQYF.

This chain joins TRBV9 and TRBJ2-7; 7 bases agree with TRBD1. CDR1 is SGDLS and CDR2 is YYNGEE in the germline V gene. J was trimmed by 7 bases and V by 0 bases; bases with no gene match: 13. The length of the CDR3 is 16 residues. The CDR3 DNA sequence: TGTGCCAGCAGCGTAGTCGGGACAGCCACCACCACGGAGCAGTACTTC. It encodes CASSVVGTATTTEQYF.

This clonotype was picked up many times. The chain recombines TRBV10-3 with TRBJ1-2, with D possibly being TRBD1 (5 bases). CDR1 ENHRY and CDR2 SYGVKD come from the germline V gene. Trimming stripped 4 bases from V and 8 bases from J, with 26 bases between. The CDR3 spans 17 residues. This chain's CDR3 is CAISAFGVGRGTGGYTF. Here the CDR3 DNA reads TGTGCCATCAGTGCGTTTGGGGTAGGGCGTGGGACCGGCGGCTACACCTTC.

This clonotype was picked up many times. For the CDR3, the DNA is TGCGCCAGCAGCCAGTTAGCGGGAGAGACCGGGGAGCTGTTTTTT. Its translation is CASSQLAGETGELFF. The chain employs TRBV4-1 and TRBJ2-2; 9 nucleotides align to TRBD2. The junction had 4 bases not matched to a gene; V was cut back by 3 bases and J by 5 bases. The CDR3 is made up of 15 amino acids. Per the germline V gene, CDR1 is MGHRA and CDR2 is YSYEKL.

This rearrangement joins TRBV6-2 or TRBV6-3 to TRBJ2-3; 11 bases agree with TRBD2. This CDR3 has 15 residues. Germline loops: CDR1 MNHEY, CDR2 SVGEGT. After removal of 5 bases from V and 4 bases from J, the junction contained 5 bases not matched to a gene. The CDR3 bases are TGTGCCAGCAGTAACCCTAGCGGGAGGTCAGATACGCAGTATTTT. Its translation is CASSNPSGRSDTQYF.

In this sample, this clonotype turned up a few times. The gene calls are TRBV5-1 and TRBJ2-1; D not certain. The CDR3 loop spans 15 amino acids. From germline, CDR1 is SGHRS and CDR2 YFSETQ. V was shortened by 2 bases and J by 7 bases, with 16 bases between the two germline ends. The CDR3 DNA sequence: TGCGCCAGCAGCTTTGCCGCCGGAGTGAGAAATGAGCAGTTCTTC. This gives the protein CASSFAAGVRNEQFF.

The sample holds many counts of this clonotype. The genes are TRBV6-2 or TRBV6-3 and TRBJ2-7; D not resolved. Trimming left V 2 bases short and J 3 bases short, with 5 bases between. CDR1 is MNHEY, CDR2 SVGEGT, per germline. The CDR3 covers 12 residues. The CDR3 DNA follows: TGTGCCAGCAGTTACACCTTCTACGAGCAGTACTTC. Protein sequence: CASSYTFYEQYF.

Details on this clonotype: Compared with germline, one end of the junction differs, possibly owing to a read error. The chain joins TRBV2 to TRBJ2-7; either TRBD1 or TRBD2 may supply D (5 bases each). Germline V gives CDR1 SNHLY, CDR2 FYNNEI. CDR3 size: 14 residues. The CDR3 DNA reads TGTGCCAGCAGTGAATACGCCGGGACCCGGACACAAACCTTC. The encoded protein is CASSEYAGTRTQTF.

This clonotype was observed a single time. V and J are TRBV4-2 and TRBJ2-3, with TRBD2 as a possible D gene (5 bases). This CDR3 has 15 residues. Between the trimmed V and J ends, which lost 2 bases and 5 bases, there was a span of 14 bases. Germline V gene lookup returns CDR1 LGHNA and CDR2 YNFKEQ. The CDR3 sequence: CASSQLRAEEDTQYF. Here the CDR3 DNA reads TGTGCCAGCAGCCAACTACGAGCGGAGGAAGATACGCAGTATTTT.

CDR3 sequence (DNA): TGTGCCAGCAGCGGAAAGCGGGGGCTTTACAATGAGCAGTTCTTC. The encoded protein is CASSGKRGLYNEQFF. The chain is built from TRBV9 and TRBJ2-1; 8 nucleotides match TRBD2. The germline V gene encodes CDR1 SGDLS and CDR2 YYNGEE. V lost 3 bases to trimming and J lost 4 bases; unmatched junction nucleotides: 6. CDR3 length equals 15 residues. Variable domain in full (rest from reference TRBV9 and TRBJ2-1): DSGVTQTPKHLITATGQRVTLRCSPRSGDLSVYWYQQSLDQGLQFLIQYYNGEERAKGNILERFSAQQFPDLHSELNLSSLELGDSALYFCASSGKRGLYNEQFFGPGTRLTVL.

The gene calls are TRBV7-2 and TRBJ2-3; D gene uncertain. Germline V gives CDR1 SGHTA, CDR2 FQGNSA. Trimming left V 0 bases short and J 6 bases short, with 7 bases between. The CDR3 runs to 13 residues. Here the CDR3 reads CASSLAVGDTQYF. For the CDR3, the DNA is TGTGCCAGCAGCTTAGCGGTGGGGGATACGCAGTATTTT.

Many counts were recorded for this clonotype. V and J are TRBV13 and TRBJ2-5, with unresolved D. V was shortened by 5 bases and J by 5 bases, with 12 bases between the two germline ends. There are 13 residues in the CDR3. Per the germline V gene, CDR1 is PRHDT and CDR2 is FYEKMQ (reference sequence). CDR3 DNA: TGTGCCAGCAGCCCCCCCCCGTATGAGACCCAGTACTTC. Amino acid sequence: CASSPPPYETQYF.

There are many counts of this clonotype. The rearrangement joins TRBV7-9 to TRBJ2-5, with TRBD2 matching 8 bases. CDR3 size: 16 residues. The trim removed 2 bases at V and 2 bases at J, leaving 7 bases unmatched. The germline CDR1 and CDR2 sequences are SEHNR and FQNEAQ (reference sequence). The CDR3 is CASSLSQLAGQETQYF. CDR3 in DNA: TGTGCCAGCAGCTTAAGTCAGCTAGCGGGTCAAGAGACCCAGTACTTC.

This rearrangement joins TRBV20-1 to TRBJ2-5; D is perhaps TRBD1 (6 bases). CDR3 length: 14 amino acids. Trimming took 5 bases from V and 5 from J, leaving 18 bases between them. The germline V gene encodes CDR1 DFQATT and CDR2 SNEGSKA (reference sequence). CDR3 loop: CSAYDPQGDETQYF. CDR3 nucleotides: TGCAGTGCTTACGATCCACAGGGCGACGAGACCCAGTACTTC.

The V call is TRBV2, the J call TRBJ1-1; D unclear. Germline values: CDR1 SNHLY, CDR2 FYNNEI. The ends were cut back, 5 bases at V and 1 base at J, with 8 bases in the middle. CDR3 size: 13 residues. The CDR3: CASSMNQNTEAFF. As DNA, the CDR3 is TGTGCCAGCAGTATGAATCAGAACACTGAAGCTTTCTTT.

This clonotype was detected many times. The chain recombines TRBV20-1 with TRBJ1-2; D gene unclear. Trimming shortened V by 1 base and J by 8 bases, and 14 bases separated the two germline ends. The germline gives CDR1 DFQATT, CDR2 SNEGSKA (reference sequence). This CDR3 spans 13 amino acids. The CDR3 DNA is TGCAGTGCTAGAGTCCCTGGGAATCACGGCTACACCTTC. Its protein is CSARVPGNHGYTF.

This clonotype was seen at least ten times. The J gene is TRBJ1-1, the V gene TRBV6-5; D unresolved. V was pared by 8 bases and J by 7 bases, with 11 bases between. The germline V gene encodes CDR1 MNHEY and CDR2 SVGAGI. The CDR3 has 11 residues. CDR3 in DNA: TGTGCCAGCCGCCGGGGTATTGAAGCTTTCTTT. Amino acids: CASRRGIEAFF.

The chain employs TRBV12-2 and TRBJ2-3. TRBV12-2 is given as a pseudogene. This CDR3 contains 10 residues. The CDR3 DNA follows: TGTGCAATCCGGTTCGATACGCAGTATTTT. Protein: CAIRFDTQYF.

This clonotype was counted only a few times. The V gene is TRBV7-2, the J gene TRBJ2-7; D is perhaps TRBD1 or TRBD2 (5 bases each). This CDR3 spans 15 amino acids. Trimming pared 5 bases from V and 0 bases from J, leaving 14 bases between. Germline values: CDR1 SGHTA, CDR2 FQGNSA. The CDR3 reads CASSGAGTVSYEQYF. DNA of the CDR3: TGTGCCAGCAGCGGGGCCGGGACGGTCTCCTACGAGCAGTACTTC.

This clonotype occurred many times. The V gene is TRBV5-4, the J gene TRBJ2-1; TRBD1 aligns across 8 bases. CDR1 and CDR2 (germline): SGHNT, YYREEE (reference sequence). CDR3 length: 13 residues. Unmatched junction bases numbered 3, after V lost 5 bases and J lost 5 bases. The DNA for the CDR3 is TGTGCCAGCAGTCGGGACAGGAACAATGAGCAGTTCTTC. Residues: CASSRDRNNEQFF.